These 8 T cell receptor beta chains came from one sample sequenced in a study of long-term antiretroviral therapy in people with HIV. The assay, immunoSEQ v3.0, was run at survey level. Some clones are missing from TCRdb's copy, which holds only in-frame ones; the method was immunoSEQ multiplex PCR. The sample includes 20,000 to 25,000 clones, over 85% of them seen just once. Specimen: unsorted PBMCs, collected 7.6 years after starting antiretroviral therapy. The receptors here all came from a woman in her thirties or forties with HIV.

The genes are TRBV20-1 and TRBJ2-7, with D unclear. Trimming pared 5 bases from V and 3 bases from J, leaving 5 bases between. The CDR3 consists of 10 residues. Germline assignment: CDR1 DFQATT and CDR2 SNEGSKA (reference sequence). The CDR3: CSAFYYEQYF. The DNA for the CDR3 is TGCAGTGCTTTTTACTACGAGCAGTACTTC.

The chain employs TRBV7-2 and TRBJ1-1; TRBD1 agrees at 9 bases. This CDR3 comprises 17 residues. In germline, CDR1 is SGHTA, CDR2 FQGNSA. Germline trimming cut 7 bases from V and 1 base from J; bases unmatched to any gene: 13. CDR3 nucleotide sequence: TGTGCCAGCACCTCCCCATGGGACAGGGAAACGAACACTGAAGCTTTCTTT. It encodes CASTSPWDRETNTEAFF.

The chain employs TRBV11-2 and TRBJ2-7; TRBD1 aligns across 9 bases. Trimming cost V 5 bases and J 3 bases; bases outside gene matches: 5. This CDR3 region has 14 residues. CDR1 is SGHAT and CDR2 is FQNNGV in the germline V gene. The CDR3 region is CASSPGTGSYEQYF. The CDR3 DNA follows: TGTGCCAGCAGCCCCGGGACAGGGAGCTACGAGCAGTACTTC.

The chain has TRBV29-1 and TRBJ1-2, with a possible D match to TRBD1 (6 bases). The CDR3 has 14 amino acids. Germline assignment: CDR1 SQVTM and CDR2 ANQGSEA. The V end lost 0 bases, the J end lost 8 bases, and 16 bases lay between the germline ends. CDR3 sequence (DNA): TGCAGCGTTGAAGATGAGGACAAGGGGGGGGGCTACACCTTC. Translation: CSVEDEDKGGGYTF. Full variable domain (remainder filled in from reference TRBV29-1 and TRBJ1-2): SAVISQKPSRDICQRGTSLTIQCQVDSQVTMMFWYRQQPGQSLTLIATANQGSEATYESGFVIDKFPISRPNLTFSTLTVSNMSPEDSSIYLCSVEDEDKGGGYTFGSGTRLTVV.

This sequence joins TRBV27 and TRBJ1-2; possibly TRBD1 for D (5 bases). Trimming cost V 1 base and J 4 bases, with 10 bases left between them. The CDR3 has 14 amino acids. Germline CDR1 MNHEY, CDR2 SMNVEV (reference sequence). CDR3 in DNA: TGTGCCAGCAGTTTATACGGGGACCTCTATGGCTACACCTTC. Protein product: CASSLYGDLYGYTF.

J is TRBJ2-1 and V is TRBV7-2; D is perhaps TRBD2 (6 bases). The CDR3 has 14 residues. Trimming removed 0 bases from V and 7 bases from J, with 10 bases in between. CDR1 is SGHTA, CDR2 FQGNSA, per germline. The CDR3 sequence: CASSLASAGNEQFF. For the CDR3, the DNA is TGTGCCAGCAGCTTAGCGTCGGCGGGGAATGAGCAGTTCTTC.

In the case of this clone: The junction and the germline gene differ at one end; a read error may be behind it. CDR3 DNA: TGTGCCGGGAGGGAGCGGGGGAACACACAAGAGACCCAGTACTTC. As protein: CAGRERGNTQETQYF. The chain couples TRBV30 to TRBJ2-5; TRBD2 matches at 8 bases. The CDR3 is 15 amino acids. Germline V gives CDR1 GTSNPN, CDR2 SVGIG (reference sequence). The entire variable domain, with the rest obtained from reference TRBV30 and TRBJ2-5, is as follows: SQTIHQWPATLVQPVGSPLSLECTVEGTSNPNLYWYRQAAGRGLQLLFYSVGIGQISSEVPQNLSASRPQDRQFILSSKKLLLSDSGFYLCAGRERGNTQETQYFGPGTRLLVL.

V is TRBV2 and J is TRBJ2-5; D might be TRBD1 or TRBD2, each matching 6 bases. This CDR3 comprises 15 residues. With 6 bases removed from V and 2 bases from J, the gap between germline ends came to 16 bases. CDR1 is SNHLY and CDR2 is FYNNEI in the germline V gene. CDR3 sequence reads: CASSTGTSGQETQYF. Here the CDR3 DNA reads TGTGCCAGCAGCACAGGGACTTCGGGGCAAGAGACCCAGTACTTC.